Listed here are 7 T cell receptor beta chains from one sample, sequenced in a study of cytomegalovirus exposure and HLA in healthy donors. Use of 60 Vbeta and 13 Jbeta primers characterized the PCR. Assay: immunoSEQ multiplex PCR; the TCRdb copy retains only in-frame clones and omits some. The sample includes 50,000 to 60,000 clones, around 66% of them seen just once. The sample was PBMCs. These receptors all stem from a man between 18 and 29 years old in good health and CMV-seronegative.

In this sample, this clone turned up a few times. This chain connects TRBV5-1 to TRBJ1-1; D gene ambiguous. Germline CDR1 is SGHRS and CDR2 is YFSETQ. V lost 4 bases, J lost 7 bases, and 8 bases lay in between. The CDR3 consists of 11 residues. The CDR3 sequence: CASSTYSEAFF. The CDR3, as DNA: TGCGCCAGCAGCACTTACAGTGAAGCTTTCTTT.

This clone was counted a few times. The chain links TRBV28 to TRBJ2-1; 9 bases are shared with TRBD2. This CDR3 has 17 amino acids. V lost 4 bases to trimming and J lost 2 bases; unmatched junction nucleotides: 9. Germline values: CDR1 MDHEN, CDR2 SYDVKM. CDR3 DNA sequence: TGTGCCAGCAGTTCCTCGACTAGCGGCAGCACCTACAATGAGCAGTTCTTC. Protein: CASSSSTSGSTYNEQFF. Using reference TRBV28 and TRBJ2-1 for the parts outside the CDR3, the full variable domain is DVKVTQSSRYLVKRTGEKVFLECVQDMDHENMFWYRQDPGLGLRLIYFSYDVKMKEKGDIPEGYSVSREKKERFSLILESASTNQTSMYLCASSSSTSGSTYNEQFFGPGTRLTVL.

The V call is TRBV5-1, the J call TRBJ2-6; no reliable D call. The CDR3 is 16 residues long. Looked up from germline, CDR1 is SGHRS and CDR2 is YFSETQ. V lost 4 bases to trimming and J lost 0 bases, with 11 bases between them. The CDR3 here is CASSPGRFSGANVLTF. The CDR3, as DNA: TGCGCCAGCAGCCCGGGTCGGTTCTCTGGGGCCAACGTCCTGACTTTC.

The chain recombines TRBV4-3 with TRBJ2-5; tentative D call: TRBD1 (5 bases). The CDR3 contains 15 residues. The V gene lost 0 bases and the J gene lost 5 bases, with 13 bases spanning the gap. Germline V gene sequence: CDR1 LGHNA, CDR2 YSLEER. The CDR3 nucleotides are TGCGCCAGCAGCCAAGATCAGGGCCAGTGGGAGACCCAGTACTTC. This codes for CASSQDQGQWETQYF.

This chain links TRBV13 with TRBJ2-7; TRBD2 matches 9 bases. Germline V gene data show CDR1 as PRHDT and CDR2 as FYEKMQ (reference sequence). The length of the CDR3 is 14 residues. The J segment lost 6 bases and the V segment lost 5 bases, leaving 8 bases of the junction unmatched. CDR3 residues: CASSLGLAIGEQYF. CDR3 sequence (DNA): TGTGCCAGCAGCCTTGGACTAGCGATCGGCGAGCAGTACTTC.

Remarks on this clone: Sequence at one end of the junction differs from germline and may be a read error. This chain connects TRBV6-5 to TRBJ2-7; 11 bases are shared with TRBD2. The length of the CDR3 is 15 residues. Germline values: CDR1 MNHEY, CDR2 SVGAGI. In DNA form, the CDR3 reads TGTGCCAGCAGCCCCGGGACTAGCGGACTCTACGGGCAGTACTTC. This sequence encodes CASSPGTSGLYGQYF.

There are a few counts of this clone. The chain employs TRBV15 and TRBJ1-5, with no clear D. Between the trimmed V and J ends, which lost 3 bases and 4 bases, there was a span of 4 bases. This CDR3 is built from 12 residues. Germline CDR1 is LNHNV and CDR2 is YYDKDF (reference sequence). This CDR3 reads CATSSLNQPQHF. CDR3 DNA sequence: TGTGCCACCAGCAGTCTTAATCAGCCCCAGCATTTT.